These T cell receptor beta chains were read from a single sample in a study of graft-versus-host responses after intestinal transplantation. Antigen specificity for these receptors is unknown. Assay: immunoSEQ multiplex PCR; the TCRdb copy retains only in-frame clones and omits some. This sample yields 100,000 or so clones, of which about 90% are seen a single time; about 0.93% belongs to the top ten. The sequencing here drew on unstimulated CD4+ T cells sorted from spleen or lymph node cells, taken before transplant. The origin of the receptors is a human donor who was the organ donor for an intestinal transplant. The CDR3 runs from the conserved cysteine through the conserved F or W. A D gene is named only where the DNA matches it firmly.

j_gene	d_gene	len	v_gene	CDR3nt	CDR3aa
TRBJ2-7	TRBD2	17	TRBV7-8	TGTGCCAGCAGCTTAGCGGGACTGGCGGGGGGGCCGTACGAGCAGTACTTC	CASSLAGLAGGPYEQYF
TRBJ2-2	.	13	TRBV5-1	TGCGCCAGCAGCGGCAGTGACACCGGGGAGCTGTTTTTT	CASSGSDTGELFF
TRBJ1-1	TRBD1	18	TRBV4-2	TGTGCCAGCAGCCAAGAGGGCCCTGGGACAGATCTGAACGGTGAAGCTTTCTTT	CASSQEGPGTDLNGEAFF
TRBJ1-2	.	12	TRBV30	TGTGCCTGGAGTCTCGATTACTATGGCTACACCTTC	CAWSLDYYGYTF
TRBJ1-4	.	14	TRBV6-5	TGTGCCACCAATCGAGGGGGGGACGATGAAAAACTGTTTTTT	CATNRGGDDEKLFF
TRBJ1-3	TRBD1	16	TRBV18	TGTGCCAGCTCACCGATCAAGACAGGGGAAGGAAACACCATATATTTT	CASSPIKTGEGNTIYF
TRBJ1-3	.	14	TRBV7-8	TGTGCCAGCAGCTTGGCCGGGTCTGGAAACACCATATATTTT	CASSLAGSGNTIYF
TRBJ2-3	.	16	TRBV7-3	TGTGCCAGCAGCCCCCGAGGCGGGCCTAGCACAGATACGCAGTATTTT	CASSPRGGPSTDTQYF
TRBJ2-2	.	15	TRBV18	TGTGCCAGCTCACCACTTCAGGGAAACACCGGGGAGCTGTTTTTT	CASSPLQGNTGELFF
TRBJ2-3	.	13	TRBV25-1	TGTGCCAGCAGTCGCAGTAGCACAGATACGCAGTATTTT	CASSRSSTDTQYF
TRBJ2-2	.	16	TRBV5-1	TGCGCCAGCAGCTTACAGGTTAGCGCGAACACCGGGGAGCTGTTTTTT	CASSLQVSANTGELFF